Presented here are 2 T cell receptor beta chains from one specimen sequenced in a study of liver allograft versus peripheral blood T cells. Study information: Transplanted livers held T cell receptor repertoires, and these were compared with repertoires in recipients' peripheral blood.

In TCRdb, the reads were re-called with MiXCR into one record per CDR3 protein. There are 8,800 or so distinct CDR3 sequences in the sample; approximately 17% occur only once, and 4.4% lies in the top ten. The receptors originated from a human patient who had a liver transplant. T cells may partly derive from the graft donor.

By share, this clonotype ranks as medium-sized. This chain uses TRBV9 with TRBJ2-2; TRBD2 matches 7 bases. Germline CDR1 SGDLS, CDR2 YYNGEE. The CDR3 consists of 13 residues. The trim removed 3 bases at V and 6 bases at J, leaving 2 bases unmatched. CDR3 region: CASSASGAGELFF. Here the CDR3 DNA reads TGTGCCAGCAGCGCCAGCGGGGCCGGGGAGCTGTTTTTT.

This clonotype rates as medium-sized. The chain employs TRBV6-2 or TRBV6-3 and TRBJ1-3; TRBD1 matches 7 bases. The length of the CDR3 is 16 residues. CDR1 is MNHEY, CDR2 SVGEGT, per germline. The trim removed 6 bases at V and 4 bases at J, leaving 12 bases unmatched. The CDR3 bases are TGTGCCAGCAGGTCAACGACAGGGTCTTTCGGAAACACCATATATTTT. Translated: CASRSTTGSFGNTIYF.